The clone carrying this TCR beta chain was found a few times. The record originates from a study of T cells after yellow fever vaccination. TCRdb re-called the 5' RACE reads with MiXCR, one entry per CDR3 protein. The sample consists of over 70,000 distinct CDR3 sequences, almost 8% of them appearing once. V was trimmed by 5 bases and J by 3 bases, leaving 17 bases between them. This CDR3 is 15 amino acids long. The germline CDR1 and CDR2 sequences are SGHAT and FQNNGV. The receptor was isolated from a man younger than 45 who received the YFV17D yellow fever vaccine. Specimen: CD8+ T cells sorted from PBMCs, collected on the day of the yellow fever booster vaccination. The chain couples TRBV11-2 to TRBJ2-7; D is uncertain. CDR3 in amino acids: CASSPAWVGRYEQYF. The CDR3 coding sequence is TGTGCCAGCAGCCCAGCCTGGGTGGGTCGCTACGAGCAGTACTTC.